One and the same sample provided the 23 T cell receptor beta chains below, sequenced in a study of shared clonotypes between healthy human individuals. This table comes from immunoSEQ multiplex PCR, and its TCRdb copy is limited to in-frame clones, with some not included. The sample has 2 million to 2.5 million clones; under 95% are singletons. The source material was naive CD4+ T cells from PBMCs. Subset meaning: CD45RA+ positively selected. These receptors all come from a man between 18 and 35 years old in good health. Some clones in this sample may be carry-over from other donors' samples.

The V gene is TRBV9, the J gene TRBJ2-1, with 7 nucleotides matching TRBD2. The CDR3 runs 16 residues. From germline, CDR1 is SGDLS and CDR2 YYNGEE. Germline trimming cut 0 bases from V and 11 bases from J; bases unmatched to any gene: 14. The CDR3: CASSVGIGAGTRQQFF. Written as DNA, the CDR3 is TGTGCCAGCAGCGTAGGGATAGGAGCGGGAACCCGACAGCAGTTCTTC.

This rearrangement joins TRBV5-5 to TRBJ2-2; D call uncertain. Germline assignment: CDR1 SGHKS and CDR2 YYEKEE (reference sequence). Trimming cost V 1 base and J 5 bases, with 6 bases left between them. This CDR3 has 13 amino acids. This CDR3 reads CASSLTSTGELFF. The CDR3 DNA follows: TGTGCCAGCAGCTTGACGAGTACCGGGGAGCTGTTTTTT.

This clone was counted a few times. CDR3 sequence: CASSFIPDRFSNQPQHF. The DNA of the CDR3 is TGTGCCAGCAGCTTTATCCCTGACAGGTTTAGCAATCAGCCCCAGCATTTT. The chain uses TRBV28 and TRBJ1-5; a weak D match, TRBD1 (6 bases). This CDR3 is built from 17 residues. Per germline, CDR1 MDHEN and CDR2 SYDVKM. V was shortened by 6 bases and J by 0 bases, with 18 bases between the two germline ends.

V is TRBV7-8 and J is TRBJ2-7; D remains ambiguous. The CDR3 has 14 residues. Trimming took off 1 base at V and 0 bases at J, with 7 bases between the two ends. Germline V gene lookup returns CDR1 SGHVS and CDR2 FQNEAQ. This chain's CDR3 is CASSLVVPSYEQYF. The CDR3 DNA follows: TGTGCCAGCAGCTTAGTTGTCCCCTCCTACGAGCAGTACTTC.

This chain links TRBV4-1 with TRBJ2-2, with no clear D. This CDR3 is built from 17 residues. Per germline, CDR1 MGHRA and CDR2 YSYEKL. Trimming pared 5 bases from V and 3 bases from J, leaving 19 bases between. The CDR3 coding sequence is TGCGCCAGCAGCTCCCGAGGACCAGCCACGGACACCGGGGAGCTGTTTTTT. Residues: CASSSRGPATDTGELFF.

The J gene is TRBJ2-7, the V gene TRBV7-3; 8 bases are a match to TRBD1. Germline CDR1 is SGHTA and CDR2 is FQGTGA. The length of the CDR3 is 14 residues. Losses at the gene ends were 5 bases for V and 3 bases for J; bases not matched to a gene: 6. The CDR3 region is CASSKTGADYEQYF. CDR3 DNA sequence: TGTGCCAGCAGCAAGACAGGGGCCGACTACGAGCAGTACTTC.

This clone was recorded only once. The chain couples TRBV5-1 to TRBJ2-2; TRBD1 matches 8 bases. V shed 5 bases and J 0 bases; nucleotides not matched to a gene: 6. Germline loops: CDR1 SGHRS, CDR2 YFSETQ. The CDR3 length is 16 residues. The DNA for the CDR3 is TGCGCCAGCAGATTCTTGACAGGGGCGAACACCGGGGAGCTGTTTTTT. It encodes CASRFLTGANTGELFF.

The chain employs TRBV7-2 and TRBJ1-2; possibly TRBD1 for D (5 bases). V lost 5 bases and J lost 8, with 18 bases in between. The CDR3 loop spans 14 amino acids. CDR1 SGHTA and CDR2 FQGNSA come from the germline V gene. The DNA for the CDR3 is TGTGCCAGCAGCGGTCGGGAGACAGTCTTGGGCTACACCTTC. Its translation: CASSGRETVLGYTF. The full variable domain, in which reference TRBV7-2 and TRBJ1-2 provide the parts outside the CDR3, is GAGVSQSPSNKVTEKGKDVELRCDPISGHTALYWYRQSLGQGLEFLIYFQGNSAPDKSGLPSDRFSAERTGGSVSTLTIQRTQQEDSAVYLCASSGRETVLGYTFGSGTRLTVV.

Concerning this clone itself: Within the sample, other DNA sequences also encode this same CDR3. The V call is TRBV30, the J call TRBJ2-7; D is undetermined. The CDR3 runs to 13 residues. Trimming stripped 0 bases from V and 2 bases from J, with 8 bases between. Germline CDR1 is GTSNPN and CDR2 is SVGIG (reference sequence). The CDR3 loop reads CAWSVLGTYEQYF. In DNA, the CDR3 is TGTGCCTGGAGTGTTTTAGGGACCTACGAGCAGTACTTC.

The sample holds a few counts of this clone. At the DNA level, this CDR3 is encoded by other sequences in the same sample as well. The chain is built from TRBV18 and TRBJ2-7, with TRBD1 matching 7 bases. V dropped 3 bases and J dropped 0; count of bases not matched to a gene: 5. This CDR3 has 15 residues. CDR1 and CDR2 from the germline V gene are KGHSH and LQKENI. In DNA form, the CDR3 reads TGTGCCAGCTCACCGAACCGGGACAGCTCCTACGAGCAGTACTTC. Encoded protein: CASSPNRDSSYEQYF.

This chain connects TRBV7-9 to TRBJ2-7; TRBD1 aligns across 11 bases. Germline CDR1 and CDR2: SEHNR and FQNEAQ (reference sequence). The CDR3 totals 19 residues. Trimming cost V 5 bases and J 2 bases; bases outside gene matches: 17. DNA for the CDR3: TGTGCCAGCAGCGCTCAGGACAGGGGGCGACCCTATAGGACCTACGAGCAGTACTTC. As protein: CASSAQDRGRPYRTYEQYF.

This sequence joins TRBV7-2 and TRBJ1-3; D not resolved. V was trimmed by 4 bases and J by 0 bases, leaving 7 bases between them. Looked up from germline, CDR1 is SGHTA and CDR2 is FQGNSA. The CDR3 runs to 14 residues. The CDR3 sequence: CASSSRSSGNTIYF. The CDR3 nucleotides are TGTGCCAGCAGCTCACGCAGCTCTGGAAACACCATATATTTT.

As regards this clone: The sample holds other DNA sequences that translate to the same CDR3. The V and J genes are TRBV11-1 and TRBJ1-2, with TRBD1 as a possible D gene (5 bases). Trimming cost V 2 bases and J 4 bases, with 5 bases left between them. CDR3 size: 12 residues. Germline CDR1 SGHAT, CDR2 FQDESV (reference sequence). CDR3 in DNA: TGTGCCAGCAGCTTAAGGGGCTATGGCTACACCTTC. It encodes CASSLRGYGYTF.

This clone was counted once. This CDR3 is CASSWQGGEKLFF. The CDR3, as DNA: TGTGCCAGCAGCTGGCAGGGGGGCGAAAAACTGTTTTTT. This chain connects TRBV7-2 to TRBJ1-4, with 7 bases lining up with TRBD1. Germline assignment: CDR1 SGHTA and CDR2 FQGNSA. This CDR3 spans 13 amino acids. With 4 bases clipped from V and 8 bases from J, the junction kept 4 bases outside the gene matches. Full variable domain (rest looked up from reference TRBV7-2 and TRBJ1-4): GAGVSQSPSNKVTEKGKDVELRCDPISGHTALYWYRQSLGQGLEFLIYFQGNSAPDKSGLPSDRFSAERTGGSVSTLTIQRTQQEDSAVYLCASSWQGGEKLFFGSGTQLSVL.

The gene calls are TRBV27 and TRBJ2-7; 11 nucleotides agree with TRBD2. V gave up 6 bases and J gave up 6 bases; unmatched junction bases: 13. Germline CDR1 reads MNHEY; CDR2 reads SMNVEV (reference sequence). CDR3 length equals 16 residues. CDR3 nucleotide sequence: TGTGCCAGCAGCCCACTGATTACTAGCGGGAGCATCGAGCAGTACTTC. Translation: CASSPLITSGSIEQYF.

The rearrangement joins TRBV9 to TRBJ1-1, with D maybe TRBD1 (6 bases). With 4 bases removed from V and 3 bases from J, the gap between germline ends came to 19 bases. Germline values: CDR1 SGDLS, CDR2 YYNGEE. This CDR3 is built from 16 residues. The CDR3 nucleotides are TGTGCCAGCAGCTCCCTGGGGGGGGCGGGGGACACTGAAGCTTTCTTT. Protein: CASSSLGGAGDTEAFF.

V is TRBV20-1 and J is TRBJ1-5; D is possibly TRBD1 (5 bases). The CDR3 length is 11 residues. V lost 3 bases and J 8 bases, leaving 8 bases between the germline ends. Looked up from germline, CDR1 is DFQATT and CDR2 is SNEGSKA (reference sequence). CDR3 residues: CSASQGKPQHF. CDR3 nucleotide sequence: TGCAGTGCTAGCCAGGGAAAGCCCCAGCATTTT.

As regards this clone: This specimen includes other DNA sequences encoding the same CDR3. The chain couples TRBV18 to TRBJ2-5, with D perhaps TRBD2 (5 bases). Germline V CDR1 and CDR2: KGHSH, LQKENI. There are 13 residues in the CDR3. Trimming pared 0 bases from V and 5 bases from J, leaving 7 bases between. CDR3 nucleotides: TGTGCCAGCTCACCACCGACTAAGGAGACCCAGTACTTC. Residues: CASSPPTKETQYF.

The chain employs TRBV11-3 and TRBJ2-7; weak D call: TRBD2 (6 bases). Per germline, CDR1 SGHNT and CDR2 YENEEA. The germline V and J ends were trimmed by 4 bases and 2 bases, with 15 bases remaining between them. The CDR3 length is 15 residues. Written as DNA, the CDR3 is TGTGCCAGCAGCTCGGGACTTGCACCAACCTACGAGCAGTACTTC. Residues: CASSSGLAPTYEQYF.

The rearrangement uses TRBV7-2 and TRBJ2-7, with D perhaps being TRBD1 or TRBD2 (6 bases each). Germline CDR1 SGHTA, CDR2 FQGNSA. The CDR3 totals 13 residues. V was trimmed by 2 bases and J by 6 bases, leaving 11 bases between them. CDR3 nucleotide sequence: TGTGCCAGCAGCTTATTTTCGGGGGCCGAGCAGTACTTC. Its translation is CASSLFSGAEQYF.

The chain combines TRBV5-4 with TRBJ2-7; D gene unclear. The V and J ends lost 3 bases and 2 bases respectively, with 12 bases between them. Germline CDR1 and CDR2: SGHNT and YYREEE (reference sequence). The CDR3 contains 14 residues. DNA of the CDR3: TGTGCCAGCAGCTGGCCGGATACACCCTACGAGCAGTACTTC. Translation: CASSWPDTPYEQYF.

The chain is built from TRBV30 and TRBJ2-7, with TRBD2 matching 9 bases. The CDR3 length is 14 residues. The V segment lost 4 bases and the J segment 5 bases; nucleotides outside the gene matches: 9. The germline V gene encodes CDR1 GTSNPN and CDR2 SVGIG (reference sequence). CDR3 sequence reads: CAWKEGSGSDEQYF. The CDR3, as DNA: TGTGCCTGGAAGGAAGGTAGCGGGAGCGACGAGCAGTACTTC.

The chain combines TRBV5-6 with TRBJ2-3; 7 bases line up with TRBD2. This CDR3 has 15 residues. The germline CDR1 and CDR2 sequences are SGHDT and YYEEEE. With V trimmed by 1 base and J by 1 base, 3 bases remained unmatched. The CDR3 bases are TGTGCCAGCAGCTTGTACCTAGCGGGCACAGATACGCAGTATTTT. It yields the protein CASSLYLAGTDTQYF. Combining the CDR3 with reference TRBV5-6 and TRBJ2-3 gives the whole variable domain DAGVTQSPTHLIKTRGQQVTLRCSPKSGHDTVSWYQQALGQGPQFIFQYYEEEERQRGNFPDRFSGHQFPNYSSELNVNALLLGDSALYLCASSLYLAGTDTQYFGPGTRLTVL.